This TCR beta chain came from a study of metastatic and nonmetastatic thyroid tumors (TCRdb year 2020). Regarding the study in general: Repertoires were compared across peripheral blood and tumor or nodule tissue samples from malignant and benign thyroid patients. Broader findings and caveats from the paper: In both blood and tumor samples, malignant tumors were reported to have significantly higher TCR beta diversity than benign nodules.

This clone was seen repeatedly, ten times or more. Its antigen is still unknown. No much larger clone exists at a distance of one base, and base qualities are not known. No patient had received any treatment before thyroid surgery. Using T-cell receptor beta sequencing, the researchers looked back retrospectively at clinical samples from patients, gathered between about 2011 and 2018. Libraries were constructed by PCR. TCRdb lists the instrument as Illumina HiSeq 4000. High-throughput sequencing was used to profile the TCR beta-chain CDR3 region of every patient. Per the authors' processing: The researchers built a classifier to tell apart papillary thyroid cancer patients with distant metastasis, based on CDR3 differences among clinicopathological groups. To measure repertoire diversity the researchers used the Shannon index, while the Morisita-Horn index served to gauge how similar the tumor and blood repertoires were. Starting from the raw public reads, TCRdb applied fastp trimming at Q25, assembled clones with MiXCR and retained in-frame beta chains. These V and J calls rely on TCRdb rather than the paper's analysis. Present in this sample are 100,000 or so clones, just under 15% of which were seen just once. Of the sample, roughly 4% is held by the ten largest clones.

From its cysteine to its phenylalanine, the CDR3 spans 16 amino acids. Only the CDR3 portion is preserved as DNA: 48 bases, with reading frame beginning at the first base. From a lookup of the germline V gene, CDR1 and CDR2 are SGHTS and YDEGEE. Germline trimming: 2 bases from V, 8 bases from J; junction bases outside gene matches: 8. The chain uses TRBV5-8 and TRBJ2-1; a stretch of 12 junction bases matches TRBD2. This sequence originates from a female donor with papillary thyroid cancer or a benign thyroid nodule (not recorded which). Some clones in this sample may be carry-over from other donors' samples. Sequenced material: blood. The base sequence is TGTGCCAGCAGCTTATATGCTAGCGGGGGGGCCGATGAGCAGTTCTTC. Translated, this is CASSLYASGGADEQFF.